This T cell receptor (beta chain) was captured in a study of T cells after yellow fever vaccination (dated by TCRdb to 2018 to 2020). In the study overall: Libraries from fractions with low cell numbers were prepared with the SMART-Seq v4 Ultra Low Input RNA kit. Blood was collected at multiple timepoints before and after primary and secondary immunization, and bulk PBMC replicates and cell subsets were isolated. To track T-cell clones before and after primary and booster YFV17D yellow fever vaccination, bulk TCR alpha and beta repertoires were sequenced longitudinally. Two healthy male donors made up the cohort, one aged 18 to 30 years and the other aged 30 to 40 years.

For this clonotype: This receptor's antigen is unknown. The sample holds no much larger clone one base away, and base qualities are not on file.

The research as a whole found: After the booster, most clones that had expanded after primary vaccination were detected again (around 95% of CD4 and 88% of CD8), suggesting broad maintenance of memory. A small share of clonotypes was detected in both CD4 and CD8 compartments, with the overlap likely arising from convergent recombination. Because the study included only two donors, the extent to which the findings can be generalized is limited. The secondary T-cell response was found to be weaker but faster than the primary response, with a peak reached on day 5 rather than on day 15. FACS-sorted repertoires could contain abundant contaminating clonotypes from the bulk population, so computational filtering was required.

Sequencing was performed on an Illumina NovaSeq 6000. TCR cDNA was made using 5'RACE template switching, a step that added a universal primer site and unique molecular identifiers. Priming for cDNA synthesis came from both the TCR alpha and TCR beta constant segments. Library amplification used two PCR steps, and the second PCR step added sample barcodes and sequencing adapters. Sequencing of libraries was performed on Illumina HiSeq 2500 (2x100 bp) or NovaSeq (2x150 bp). On the authors' methods: Reads were demultiplexed and collapsed into UMI consensus sequences with MIGEC, and V(D)J alignment was performed with MiXCR. Vaccine-responding clonotypes were defined with edgeR using replicate PBMC samples, requiring FDR below 0.01 and a log2 fold change above 5 up to day 15. Each bulk clonotype was labeled CD4 or CD8 based on which sequenced repertoire, CD4 or CD8, contained the clonotype at higher abundance. TCRdb trimmed the raw reads at Q25, called clones with MiXCR and kept productive beta chains. Every CDR3 protein is listed once, alongside the most common genes and DNA of its rows. TCRdb's processing, not the study's, gives the V and J calls here. In this sample the table shows around 310,000 distinct CDR3 sequences, less than 4.5% of which occur a single time. The ten largest make up around 22% of the sample.

This specimen's treatment or condition label, per the study, means: live attenuated yellow fever vaccine strain. At each blood-draw timepoint, two biological replicates of bulk PBMCs were obtained. PBMCs were isolated from peripheral blood using a standard Ficoll-Paque protocol. TriZol was used to extract RNA from bulk PBMCs, from CD4 and CD8 fractions, and from dextramer-positive and dextramer-negative fractions. The CDR3 spans 13 residues, from the cysteine through the phenylalanine. The read is trimmed to its CDR3 DNA, 39 bases read in frame from base 1. The germline ends are 14 bases apart after V is trimmed by 6 bases and J by 3 bases. CDR1 SQVTM and CDR2 ANQGSEA were looked up in the germline V gene.

This TCR was recovered from a man aged 18 to 30 who received the YFV17D yellow fever vaccine. The sequence is built from TRBV29-1 and TRBJ2-5; confidence is insufficient to name the D gene. Here the sequenced sample was PBMCs, taken on the day of the yellow fever booster vaccination. The DNA is TGCAGCGTCGCTTTGGGTCAGAAAGAGACCCAGTACTTC. It translates to CSVALGQKETQYF.